Following are 23 T cell receptor beta chains from one sample sequenced in a study of OX40 agonist ivuxolimab in advanced cancers. Profiling relied on immunoSEQ multiplex PCR, and the TCRdb table lists in-frame clones only, not all of them. The sample holds 65,000 to 90,000 clones; roughly 91% are singletons and the top ten take roughly 2%. Sequenced here: CD4+ or CD8+ T cells sorted from blood, sampled in a trial of the OX40 agonist ivuxolimab. These receptors were collected from an adult with an advanced solid tumor such as melanoma, head and neck, liver or kidney cancer.

The chain uses TRBV7-8 and TRBJ2-1; D is unresolved. The CDR3 spans 16 residues. Germline CDR1 SGHVS, CDR2 FQNEAQ. V lost 4 bases and J lost 9, with 22 bases in between. CDR3 sequence: CASSSTQRVLGREQFF. CDR3 nucleotides: TGTGCCAGCAGCTCCACGCAAAGGGTTTTAGGGCGTGAGCAGTTCTTC.

CDR3 in DNA: TGTGCCAGCAGCACTAGCACCCTGGGCACCGGGGAGCTGTTTTTT. The encoded protein is CASSTSTLGTGELFF. The genes are TRBV28 and TRBJ2-2, with D maybe TRBD2 (6 bases). The CDR3 is 15 residues long. Germline CDR1 and CDR2: MDHEN and SYDVKM. Trimming pared 6 bases from V and 4 bases from J, leaving 15 bases between.

CDR3 DNA: TGTGCCAGTAGTATCCTTTTCTTAGCGGACAGGAATCAGCCCCAGCATTTT. It specifies CASSILFLADRNQPQHF. The V and J genes are TRBV19 and TRBJ1-5; 7 nucleotides align to TRBD1. The V segment lost 3 bases and the J segment 4 bases; nucleotides outside the gene matches: 12. Germline lookup yields CDR1 LNHDA and CDR2 SQIVND (reference sequence). The length of the CDR3 is 17 residues.

This chain uses TRBV19 with TRBJ1-5; D call uncertain. The germline V gene encodes CDR1 LNHDA and CDR2 SQIVND (reference sequence). V was shortened by 8 bases and J by 0 bases, with 8 bases between the two germline ends. This CDR3 region has 13 residues. This chain's CDR3 is CASSDYSNQPQHF. DNA of the CDR3: TGTGCCAGTTCAGACTATAGCAATCAGCCCCAGCATTTT. Full variable domain (rest looked up from reference TRBV19 and TRBJ1-5): DGGITQSPKYLFRKEGQNVTLSCEQNLNHDAMYWYRQDPGQGLRLIYYSQIVNDFQKGDIAEGYSVSREKKESFPLTVTSAQKNPTAFYLCASSDYSNQPQHFGDGTRLSIL.

The V and J genes are TRBV7-8 and TRBJ1-5; D gene unclear. CDR1 is SGHVS and CDR2 is FQNEAQ in the germline V gene. The CDR3 loop spans 16 amino acids. V lost 5 bases and J lost 4, with 18 bases in between. The CDR3 sequence: CASSLNPPPTNQPQHF. The CDR3 DNA reads TGTGCCAGCAGCCTCAACCCCCCCCCGACGAATCAGCCCCAGCATTTT.

The chain recombines TRBV28 with TRBJ2-5; D is perhaps TRBD1 (5 bases). The length of the CDR3 is 17 residues. V was trimmed by 6 bases and J by 1 base, leaving 21 bases between them. The germline CDR1 and CDR2 sequences are MDHEN and SYDVKM. The CDR3, as DNA: TGTGCCAGCAGCGGATTTATTGGCAGGGATCTCCAAGAGACCCAGTACTTC. The encoded protein is CASSGFIGRDLQETQYF. Full variable domain (missing parts from reference TRBV28 and TRBJ2-5): DVKVTQSSRYLVKRTGEKVFLECVQDMDHENMFWYRQDPGLGLRLIYFSYDVKMKEKGDIPEGYSVSREKKERFSLILESASTNQTSMYLCASSGFIGRDLQETQYFGPGTRLLVL.

This clone was detected only once. This rearrangement joins TRBV4-2 to TRBJ2-1, with D unclear. The V gene lost 0 bases and the J gene lost 2 bases, with 11 bases spanning the gap. This CDR3 has 16 residues. The V gene's germline CDR1 is LGHNA and CDR2 YNFKEQ. CDR3 nucleotides: TGTGCCAGCAGCCAAGAAATGCGCGGAACCTACAATGAGCAGTTCTTC. Protein sequence: CASSQEMRGTYNEQFF.

This clone came up once. The J gene is TRBJ1-5, the V gene TRBV19, with D uncertain. Germline CDR1 LNHDA, CDR2 SQIVND (reference sequence). Trimming pared 3 bases from V and 9 bases from J, leaving 12 bases between. The CDR3 is 13 amino acids. CDR3 DNA: TGTGCCAGTAGTATCAGAGCCTCCGGGCCCCAGCATTTT. It encodes CASSIRASGPQHF.

The gene calls are TRBV6-5 and TRBJ1-4, with D perhaps TRBD1 (6 bases). Germline loops: CDR1 MNHEY, CDR2 SVGAGI. The CDR3 totals 16 residues. Trimming removed 0 bases from V and 1 base from J, with 9 bases in between. CDR3 amino acids: CASSYSIGGTNEKLFF. The CDR3 nucleotides are TGTGCCAGCAGTTACTCGATAGGGGGAACTAATGAAAAACTGTTTTTT.

The rearrangement links TRBV6-5 to TRBJ1-1, with 8 bases fitting TRBD1. Germline V gene sequence: CDR1 MNHEY, CDR2 SVGAGI. J gave up 1 base and V 5 bases, and 0 bases lay outside the gene matches. The CDR3 extends over 13 amino acids. The chain's CDR3 is CASSDRGNTEAFF. In nucleotides, the CDR3 is TGTGCCAGCAGTGACAGGGGGAACACTGAAGCTTTCTTT.

This clone occurred once. The chain has TRBV19 and TRBJ2-4; D call uncertain. The CDR3 is 15 amino acids. The germline V gene encodes CDR1 LNHDA and CDR2 SQIVND (reference sequence). V was clipped by 10 bases and J by 1 base, with 17 bases between them. The CDR3 loop reads CATSEIGIAKNIQYF. CDR3 nucleotides: TGTGCCACCTCCGAAATAGGAATTGCCAAAAACATTCAGTACTTC.

This clone was counted a single time. The rearrangement links TRBV10-1 to TRBJ1-2, with D perhaps matching TRBD1 (6 bases). The CDR3 sequence is 13 residues long. V was clipped by 0 bases and J by 5 bases, with 7 bases between them. From germline, CDR1 is WNHNN and CDR2 SYGVQD (reference sequence). CDR3 protein: CASSESQGYGYTF. The CDR3 coding sequence is TGCGCCAGCAGTGAGTCCCAGGGGTATGGCTACACCTTC.

The chain couples TRBV2 to TRBJ2-1; 15 bases are shared with TRBD2. Per the germline V gene, CDR1 is SNHLY and CDR2 is FYNNEI. The CDR3 extends over 21 amino acids. V trimming: 1 base; J trimming: 0 bases; junction bases outside the gene matches: 10. CDR3 nucleotides: TGTGCCAGCAGTGAAGGGAAGGGGACTAGCGGGAGGTCCAGCTCCTACAATGAGCAGTTCTTC. Translating gives CASSEGKGTSGRSSSYNEQFF.

This chain connects TRBV6-5 to TRBJ2-7; D is uncertain. The germline CDR1 and CDR2 sequences are MNHEY and SVGAGI. The CDR3 consists of 13 residues. Trimming shortened V by 5 bases and J by 1 base, and 9 bases separated the two germline ends. The DNA of the CDR3 is TGTGCCAGCAGTCCTGACCGGTCCTACGAGCAGTACTTC. Amino acid sequence: CASSPDRSYEQYF.

The J gene is TRBJ2-4, the V gene TRBV7-2; a weak D match, TRBD1 (6 bases). Between the trimmed V and J ends, which lost 1 base and 3 bases, there was a span of 10 bases. The CDR3 is 15 residues long. Germline values: CDR1 SGHTA, CDR2 FQGNSA. DNA for the CDR3: TGTGCCAGCAGCTTAGGGGGGCTCGACAAAAACATTCAGTACTTC. Encoded protein: CASSLGGLDKNIQYF.

The rearrangement joins TRBV28 to TRBJ2-7, with 7 bases fitting TRBD2. The CDR3 totals 15 residues. CDR1 MDHEN and CDR2 SYDVKM come from the germline V gene. The V and J ends lost 6 bases and 0 bases, in that order; junction bases with no gene match: 8. CDR3 sequence: CASRGVTSVSYEQYF. The DNA for the CDR3 is TGTGCCAGCAGGGGGGTCACTAGCGTCTCCTACGAGCAGTACTTC.

The rearrangement uses TRBV4-2 and TRBJ1-2, with D uncertain. V was trimmed by 0 bases and J by 2 bases, leaving 7 bases between them. CDR1 is LGHNA and CDR2 is YNFKEQ in the germline V gene. CDR3 length equals 14 residues. CDR3: CASSQDSGNYGYTF. For the CDR3, the DNA is TGTGCCAGCAGCCAAGATTCCGGAAACTATGGCTACACCTTC.

The gene calls are TRBV28 and TRBJ1-5, with D perhaps TRBD1 (6 bases). Germline V gene sequence: CDR1 MDHEN, CDR2 SYDVKM. The ends were cut back, 9 bases at V and 9 bases at J, with 18 bases in the middle. CDR3 length equals 13 residues. The CDR3 nucleotides read TGTGCCAGTTTCCAGGGGCCATCAAGGCCCCAGCATTTT. It is translated as CASFQGPSRPQHF. The full variable domain, rest sourced from reference TRBV28 and TRBJ1-5, is DVKVTQSSRYLVKRTGEKVFLECVQDMDHENMFWYRQDPGLGLRLIYFSYDVKMKEKGDIPEGYSVSREKKERFSLILESASTNQTSMYLCASFQGPSRPQHFGDGTRLSIL.

CDR3 sequence: CASTQGIGNYGYTF. CDR3 sequence (DNA): TGTGCCAGCACCCAGGGGATAGGTAACTATGGCTACACCTTC. V and J are TRBV28 and TRBJ1-2; weak D call: TRBD1 (6 bases). The CDR3 length is 14 residues. Looked up from germline, CDR1 is MDHEN and CDR2 is SYDVKM. The germline V and J ends were trimmed by 7 bases and 1 base, with 13 bases remaining between them.

For the CDR3, the DNA is TGTGCCAGCAGAACGAGGGACAAATTGGGGACACAAGAGACCCAGTACTTC. Translating gives CASRTRDKLGTQETQYF. The genes are TRBV28 and TRBJ2-5; TRBD1 is a possible D gene (6 bases). Germline V gene sequence: CDR1 MDHEN, CDR2 SYDVKM. The CDR3 contains 17 residues. Trimming cost V 6 bases and J 2 bases, with 22 bases left between them.

V gene TRBV11-1 combines with J gene TRBJ2-3; possible D gene TRBD2, 5 bases. The CDR3 is made up of 15 amino acids. CDR1 and CDR2 from the germline V gene are SGHAT and FQDESV (reference sequence). Trimming removed 1 base from V and 0 bases from J, with 8 bases in between. CDR3: CASSLEGGSTDTQYF. For the CDR3, the DNA is TGTGCCAGCAGCTTAGAGGGCGGGAGCACAGATACGCAGTATTTT.

The V call is TRBV28, the J call TRBJ1-2; D is undetermined. Between the trimmed V and J ends, which lost 3 bases and 7 bases, there was a span of 18 bases. This CDR3 is built from 15 residues. The germline V gene has CDR1 MDHEN and CDR2 SYDVKM. CDR3 in DNA: TGTGCCAGCAGTTTTCGGGGAAGTAGGGTTCTTGGCTACACCTTC. It specifies CASSFRGSRVLGYTF.

The rearrangement joins TRBV5-1 to TRBJ2-2; D is undetermined. The length of the CDR3 is 15 residues. Germline V gene data show CDR1 as SGHRS and CDR2 as YFSETQ. V was cut by 1 base and J by 2 bases, with 9 bases left in between. The CDR3 DNA reads as TGCGCCAGCAGCTTGTTAGCACACAACACCGGGGAGCTGTTTTTT. Its protein is CASSLLAHNTGELFF. The full variable domain, completed using reference TRBV5-1 and TRBJ2-2, is KAGVTQTPRYLIKTRGQQVTLSCSPISGHRSVSWYQQTPGQGLQFLFEYFSETQRNKGNFPGRFSGRQFSNSRSEMNVSTLELGDSALYLCASSLLAHNTGELFFGEGSRLTVL.